The clone carrying this TCR beta chain turned up a few times. A TCRbeta library incorporating unique molecular identifiers was prepared. TCRdb reprocessed the PCR reads via MiXCR and lists one record per CDR3 protein. Of under 350,000 distinct CDR3 sequences listed, 9.5% to 10% are singletons. This specimen comes from a study of T-cell reconstitution after alpha-beta-depleted transplantation in children. This CDR3 is 14 amino acids long. The V end was cut by 5 bases, the J end by 6 bases, with 14 bases between. The germline gives CDR1 LGHNT, CDR2 FRNRAP. The TCR originated in a human donor who donated a stem cell graft to a child with SCID. The chain joins TRBV12-5 to TRBJ1-5; no clear D. Sequences were derived from PBMCs from the stem cell graft donor, sampled from the stem cell graft. CDR3 nucleotides: TGTGCTAGTGGTATCGACGTACCTGGTCAGCCCCAGCATTTT. Protein sequence: CASGIDVPGQPQHF.